The T cell receptor (beta chain) under discussion was sequenced for a study of breast tumors, draining lymph nodes, adjacent tissues. Breast cancer patients provided tissue from their axillary draining lymph nodes. The CDR3 is made up of 21 amino acids, end residues included. Germline V gene lookup returns CDR1 SGHTA and CDR2 FQGTGA. Concerning this clonotype: Its antigen is currently unknown. The DNA is omitted, as the CDR3 cannot be located on it reliably, and the CDR3 follows TCRdb's listing.

Each CDR3 protein is one row after TCRdb ran MiXCR on the multiplex PCR reads. This table has over 150,000 distinct CDR3 sequences, around 33% appearing once. Study-level points and caveats: Luminal-like breast cancer showed significantly greater tumor-nontumor repertoire similarity than basal-like breast cancer did. Tumor repertoires ranked between lymph nodes and nontumor tissue in diversity, with V and J gene preferences. Data fit most tumor T cells coming from lymph node, expanding in tumor.

The J gene is TRBJ1-5, the V gene TRBV7-3; TRBD1 is taken as the D call from the table, unchecked against the DNA. The sequencing sample was made of axillary lymph node tissue. This receptor was identified in a female donor with breast cancer. Some clones in this sample may be carry-over from other donors' samples. This chain's CDR3 is CASSFYICSANRGRLNQPQHF.